Presented here are 18 T cell receptor beta chains from one specimen sequenced in a study of T cells in Graves' hyperthyroidism and ophthalmopathy. RNA transcripts yielded amplified TCR beta CDR3 regions. Carried out on the TCR CDR3, a first-round RT-PCR used the HTBI primer set. TCRdb independently ran MiXCR on the multiplex PCR reads; one entry per CDR3 protein. This table holds almost 350,000 distinct CDR3 sequences, about a sixth found once. The sample taken for sequencing was blood. Receptors were obtained from a woman in her 40s with Graves' ophthalmopathy.

J is TRBJ1-2 and V is TRBV6-1, with TRBD1 matching 10 bases. V gave up 6 bases and J gave up 4 bases; unmatched junction bases: 5. CDR3 length equals 14 residues. The germline CDR1 and CDR2 sequences are MNHNS and SASEGT. Here the CDR3 reads CASRRQGASYGYTF. The DNA for the CDR3 is TGTGCCAGCAGAAGACAGGGGGCCTCCTATGGCTACACCTTC.

V gene TRBV6-2 or TRBV6-3 combines with J gene TRBJ1-5; 9 positions match TRBD1. Trimming cost V 7 bases and J 5 bases; bases outside gene matches: 9. This CDR3 is 15 amino acids long. The V gene's germline CDR1 is MNHEY and CDR2 SVGEGT. The CDR3 nucleotides read TGTGCCAGCACCCGAGGGACAGGGAATCATCAGCCCCAGCATTTT. Translated: CASTRGTGNHQPQHF.

This clonotype has ten or more counts. The V call is TRBV5-1, the J call TRBJ2-7; 12 nucleotides match TRBD2. Germline-derived CDR1 and CDR2 are SGHRS and YFSETQ. The CDR3 contains 15 residues. J gave up 6 bases and V 4 bases, and 8 bases lay outside the gene matches. CDR3 residues: CASSGTSGRLLEQYF. CDR3 in DNA: TGCGCCAGCAGCGGAACTAGCGGGAGGCTTCTCGAGCAGTACTTC.

The chain combines TRBV7-2 with TRBJ2-5; 7 bases are shared with TRBD2. The CDR3 runs to 11 residues. V gave up 5 bases and J gave up 7 bases; unmatched junction bases: 1. The germline gives CDR1 SGHTA, CDR2 FQGNSA. Here the CDR3 reads CASSGGGTQYF. Here the CDR3 DNA reads TGTGCCAGCAGCGGGGGGGGGACCCAGTACTTC.

This clonotype has a handful of counts. The rearrangement uses TRBV20-1 and TRBJ2-7; TRBD1 aligns across 11 bases. CDR1 DFQATT and CDR2 SNEGSKA come from the germline V gene (reference sequence). Trimming cost V 0 bases and J 3 bases; bases outside gene matches: 7. The CDR3 spans 16 residues. CDR3 DNA: TGCAGTGCTAGAGATCCGGGACAGGGGGTTTTCTACGAGCAGTACTTC. This sequence encodes CSARDPGQGVFYEQYF.

This clonotype was counted at least ten times. The chain carries TRBV9 and TRBJ2-7; a possible D gene is TRBD1 (6 bases). CDR1 SGDLS and CDR2 YYNGEE come from the germline V gene. V was trimmed by 3 bases and J by 2 bases, leaving 12 bases between them. The CDR3 has 14 residues. The CDR3 is CASSAQGRPYEQYF. Here the CDR3 DNA reads TGTGCCAGCAGCGCTCAGGGGAGACCCTACGAGCAGTACTTC.

Ten or more counts support this clonotype. The chain links TRBV28 to TRBJ2-3; 9 bases are shared with TRBD2. The V and J ends lost 5 bases and 9 bases, in that order; junction bases with no gene match: 12. CDR3 length: 15 residues. Per the germline V gene, CDR1 is MDHEN and CDR2 is SYDVKM. As DNA, the CDR3 is TGTGCCAGCAGTAGCTCAGCGGGAGGCAAGAAGACGCAGTATTTT. Encoded protein: CASSSSAGGKKTQYF. The full variable domain, with the rest looked up from reference TRBV28 and TRBJ2-3, is DVKVTQSSRYLVKRTGEKVFLECVQDMDHENMFWYRQDPGLGLRLIYFSYDVKMKEKGDIPEGYSVSREKKERFSLILESASTNQTSMYLCASSSSAGGKKTQYFGPGTRLTVL.

The CDR3 DNA reads as TGTGCCAGCAGTTTATATGAGAACTTAAATTCACCCCTCCACTTT. This codes for CASSLYENLNSPLHF. The rearrangement uses TRBV27 and TRBJ1-6; D is unresolved. Trimming pared 1 base from V and 7 bases from J, leaving 11 bases between. The germline gives CDR1 MNHEY, CDR2 SMNVEV (reference sequence). The CDR3 covers 15 residues.

This clonotype was detected ten times or more. CDR3 in DNA: TGTGCCTGGCTTAGCGTCGGTGAGCAGTTCTTC. Translated: CAWLSVGEQFF. This rearrangement joins TRBV30 to TRBJ2-1; D perhaps matches TRBD2 (5 bases). The CDR3 contains 11 residues. Germline V gives CDR1 GTSNPN, CDR2 SVGIG (reference sequence). Trimming stripped 5 bases from V and 9 bases from J, with 11 bases between.

With respect to this clonotype: Compared with germline, one end of the junction differs, possibly owing to a read error. The chain couples TRBV10-2 to TRBJ1-5; perhaps TRBD1 as D (6 bases). CDR3 length equals 13 residues. Germline lookup yields CDR1 WSHSY and CDR2 SAAADI. The CDR3 sequence is CASRARGDQPQPF. The CDR3 DNA reads TGCGCCAGCAGGGCCAGGGGTGATCAGCCCCAGCCTTTT.

This clonotype was detected many times. This chain uses TRBV3-1 with TRBJ1-5; perhaps TRBD1 as D (5 bases). Germline assignment: CDR1 LGHDT and CDR2 YNNKEL (reference sequence). Trimming stripped 1 base from V and 2 bases from J, with 12 bases between. The CDR3 is 16 residues long. The CDR3 DNA is TGTGCCAGCAGCCAAGCCTTCGGGGGAGGCAATCAGCCCCAGCATTTT. This encodes CASSQAFGGGNQPQHF.

The table lists this clonotype with many counts. The chain carries TRBV5-1 and TRBJ1-1; TRBD1 aligns across 8 bases. CDR1 and CDR2 (germline): SGHRS, YFSETQ. CDR3 length equals 15 residues. Losses at the gene ends were 0 bases for V and 6 bases for J; bases not matched to a gene: 7. The CDR3 DNA follows: TGCGCCAGCAGCTTGGGTCCAGGGGGCTCTCCTGAAGCTTTCTTT. The encoded protein is CASSLGPGGSPEAFF.

This clonotype was recorded at least ten times. CDR3 coding DNA: TGTGCCAGCAGTCGACCTTCATTCGGTAGCCCCGGGGAGCTGTTTTTT. It codes for CASSRPSFGSPGELFF. The chain has TRBV6-5 and TRBJ2-2, with D uncertain. Germline assignment: CDR1 MNHEY and CDR2 SVGAGI. V lost 5 bases and J lost 6, with 19 bases in between. The CDR3 totals 16 residues.

This clonotype was counted at least ten times. At one end the junction does not follow the germline gene, possibly because of a read error. V and J are TRBV11-2 and TRBJ2-7, with 10 bases aligning to TRBD1. The germline V gene has CDR1 SGHAT and CDR2 FQNNGV. The CDR3 loop spans 15 amino acids. The CDR3 DNA follows: TGTGCCAGCAGCTTAGAACCCACCGGACAGGGGGTTGCTCTCTTC. This sequence encodes CASSLEPTGQGVALF.

This clonotype was seen repeatedly, ten times or more. The gene calls are TRBV7-3 and TRBJ2-2; 9 bases map to TRBD2. The germline gives CDR1 SGHTA, CDR2 FQGTGA. Trimming at V came to 0 bases and at J to 5 bases, leaving 1 base not matched to a gene. The CDR3 sequence is 15 residues long. CDR3 in DNA: TGTGCCAGCAGCTTAACGGGACTAGCAACCGGGGAGCTGTTTTTT. Protein: CASSLTGLATGELFF.

There are many counts of this clonotype. This chain links TRBV9 with TRBJ2-6; D is uncertain. The germline V gene has CDR1 SGDLS and CDR2 YYNGEE. V was shortened by 3 bases and J by 0 bases, with 10 bases between the two germline ends. CDR3 length: 16 amino acids. CDR3 sequence: CASSATQLSGANVLTF. The CDR3 nucleotides are TGTGCCAGCAGCGCCACACAGCTCTCTGGGGCCAACGTCCTGACTTTC.

This clonotype was counted at least ten times. This rearrangement joins TRBV6-4 to TRBJ1-1; 9 bases map to TRBD1. Germline assignment: CDR1 MRHNA and CDR2 SNTAGT. Unmatched junction bases numbered 9, after V lost 4 bases and J lost 0 bases. CDR3 size: 17 residues. CDR3: CASSVRDRGYMNTEAFF. The CDR3 region has the DNA TGTGCCAGCAGTGTTCGAGACAGGGGGTACATGAACACTGAAGCTTTCTTT.

This clonotype showed up many times. The rearrangement joins TRBV12-3 or TRBV12-4 to TRBJ1-1; D remains unclear. This CDR3 is 13 amino acids long. The V and J ends lost 7 bases and 4 bases respectively, with 13 bases between them. CDR3 protein: CASTEGLVTEAFF. CDR3 nucleotides: TGTGCCAGCACCGAAGGGTTGGTCACTGAAGCTTTCTTT.